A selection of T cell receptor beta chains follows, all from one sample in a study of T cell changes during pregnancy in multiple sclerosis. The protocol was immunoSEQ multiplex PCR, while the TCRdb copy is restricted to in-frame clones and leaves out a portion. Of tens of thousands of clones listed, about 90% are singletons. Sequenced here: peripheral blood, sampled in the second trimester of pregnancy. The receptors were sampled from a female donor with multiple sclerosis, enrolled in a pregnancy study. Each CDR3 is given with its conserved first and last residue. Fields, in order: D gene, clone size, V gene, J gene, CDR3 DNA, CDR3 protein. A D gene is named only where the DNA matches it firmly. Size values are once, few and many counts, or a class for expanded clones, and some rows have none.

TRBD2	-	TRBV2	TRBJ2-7	TGTGCCAGCAGTGACCCTCGGGGCGGGGGGGGCTACGAGCAGTACTTC	CASSDPRGGGGYEQYF
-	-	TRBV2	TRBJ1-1	TGTGCCAGCAGTCAAAGGGGGGGGGTAGGGGTGAACACTGAAGCTTTCTTT	CASSQRGGVGVNTEAFF
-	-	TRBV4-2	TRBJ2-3	TGTGCCAGCAGCCAAGAACGGGGGAGCACAGATACGCAGTATTTT	CASSQERGSTDTQYF
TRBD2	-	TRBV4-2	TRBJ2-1	TGTGCCAGCAGCCAAGTGGGAGCGGGGGGGCGAAATGAGCAGTTCTTC	CASSQVGAGGRNEQFF
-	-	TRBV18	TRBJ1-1	TGTGCCAGCTCACCCTCAGGGGTGAATACTGAAGCTTTCTTT	CASSPSGVNTEAFF
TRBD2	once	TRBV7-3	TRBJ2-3	TGTGCCAGCGGACTAGCGGGGCCTTTAGATACGCAGTATTTT	CASGLAGPLDTQYF
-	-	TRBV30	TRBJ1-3	TGTGCCTGGAGTTCAGGGGGAAACACCATATATTTT	CAWSSGGNTIYF
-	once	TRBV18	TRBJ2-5	TGTGCCAGCTCACCCGGGTCCCAAGAGACCCAGTACTTC	CASSPGSQETQYF
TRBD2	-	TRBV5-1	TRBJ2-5	TGCGCCAGCAGCCCCGGGACTACTTGGGAGACCCAGTACTTC	CASSPGTTWETQYF
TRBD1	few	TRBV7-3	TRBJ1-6	TGTGCCAGCAGCTTACTGGGACAGGATAATTCACCCCTCCACTTT	CASSLLGQDNSPLHF
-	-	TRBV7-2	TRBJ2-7	TGTGCCAGCAGCTTAGCCAGGGCCTACGAGCAGTACTTC	CASSLARAYEQYF
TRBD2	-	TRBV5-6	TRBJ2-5	TGTGCCAGCCAAGTCTGGACTAGCTCGGAGACCCAGTACTTC	CASQVWTSSETQYF
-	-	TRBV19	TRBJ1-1	TGTGCCAGTAGTGGCGGGGGCCTCAGCCGATCGGACACTGAAGCTTTCTTT	CASSGGGLSRSDTEAFF
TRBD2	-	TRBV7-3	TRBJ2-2	TGTGCCAGCAGCACGAGCGGGGTTACCGGGGAGCTGTTTTTT	CASSTSGVTGELFF
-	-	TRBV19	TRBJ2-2	TGTGCCAGTAGGAGGGTGGGTGCCGGGGAGCTGTTTTTT	CASRRVGAGELFF
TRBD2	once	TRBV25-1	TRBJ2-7	TGTGCCAGCAGTGACCCCACTAGCGGACATTACGAGCAGTACTTC	CASSDPTSGHYEQYF
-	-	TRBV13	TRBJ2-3	TGTGCCAGCTCACCCGGCAGGGAAGTCACAGATACGCAGTATTTT	CASSPGREVTDTQYF
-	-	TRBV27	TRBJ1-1	TGTGCCAGCAGTTTGTCCGCGCTCAGGGTGGCGAACACTGAAGCTTTCTTT	CASSLSALRVANTEAFF
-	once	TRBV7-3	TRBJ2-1	TGTGCCAGCAGCTTAAACGGGTTAGGGGGAGATGAGCAGTTCTTC	CASSLNGLGGDEQFF
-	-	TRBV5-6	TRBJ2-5	TGTGCCAGCAGCTTAAACAGTGCTGGGTCCTTGGGGTACTTC	CASSLNSAGSLGYF
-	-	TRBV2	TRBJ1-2	TGTGCCAGCAGTCGAAACGCAGGGAAATATGGCTACACCTTC	CASSRNAGKYGYTF
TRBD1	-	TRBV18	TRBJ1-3	TGTGCCAGCTCAGCCGGACAGGCCTTTGGAGGAAACACCATATATTTT	CASSAGQAFGGNTIYF
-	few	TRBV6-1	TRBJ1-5	TGTGCCAGCAGTGAAGGGGAGGGAGGCGGACAGCCCCAGCATTTT	CASSEGEGGGQPQHF
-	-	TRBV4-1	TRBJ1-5	TGCGCCAGCTCGGGAGTGCGGGGCAATCAGCCCCAGCATTTT	CASSGVRGNQPQHF
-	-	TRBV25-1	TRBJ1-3	TGTGCCAGCAGTGGTAGCATCGGCTCTGGAAACACCATATATTTT	CASSGSIGSGNTIYF
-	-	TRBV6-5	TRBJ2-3	TGTGCCAGCAGTCCCCTTGGGGCTTACACAGATACGCAGTATTTT	CASSPLGAYTDTQYF
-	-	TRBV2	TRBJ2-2	TGTGCCAGCAGACCAACTCGTAACACCGGGGAGCTGTTTTTT	CASRPTRNTGELFF
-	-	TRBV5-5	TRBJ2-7	TGTGCCAGCAGCTGGGAACCGGGGTTAGGGGAGCAGTACTTC	CASSWEPGLGEQYF
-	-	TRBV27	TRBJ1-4	TGTGCCAGCAGTTTCTCGACAGGCCGAGCAACTAATGAAAAACTGTTTTTT	CASSFSTGRATNEKLFF
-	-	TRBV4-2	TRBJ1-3	TGTGCCAGCAGCCAAGACAAAGGAAACACCATATATTTT	CASSQDKGNTIYF
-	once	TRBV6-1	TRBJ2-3	TGTGCCAGCAGTAGGCACAGGGACCGCACAGATACGCAGTATTTT	CASSRHRDRTDTQYF
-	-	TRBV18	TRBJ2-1	TGTGCCAGCTCACCACCGGCGGGCCGAGAATACAATGAGCAGTTCTTC	CASSPPAGREYNEQFF
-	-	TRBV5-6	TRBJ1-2	TGTGCCAGCAGTCTGACCCCCGGGACACACGGCTACACCTTC	CASSLTPGTHGYTF
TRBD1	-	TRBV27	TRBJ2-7	TGTGCCAGCAGTTCCCTCCGGGACAGCTCCTACGAGCAGTACTTC	CASSSLRDSSYEQYF
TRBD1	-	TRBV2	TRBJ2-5	TGTGCCAGCAGTGGCCGGGACAGGGGCACAGAGACCCAGTACTTC	CASSGRDRGTETQYF
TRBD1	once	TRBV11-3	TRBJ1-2	TGTGCCAGCAGCGGCACAGGGGGCCGGGGCTACACCTTC	CASSGTGGRGYTF
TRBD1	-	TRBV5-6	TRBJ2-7	TGTGCCAGCAGCTTACAGGGGTTGGTATCCTACGAGCAGTACTTC	CASSLQGLVSYEQYF
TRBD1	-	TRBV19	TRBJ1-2	TGTGCCAGTAGTATTATCAGGGGGAACTATGGCTACACCTTC	CASSIIRGNYGYTF
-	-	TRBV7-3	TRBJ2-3	TGTGCCAGCAGCGCCCATGGCGGCGGAACAGATACGCAGTATTTT	CASSAHGGGTDTQYF
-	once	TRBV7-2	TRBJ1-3	TGTGCCAGCAGCCGACAGAGCTCTGGAAACACCATATATTTT	CASSRQSSGNTIYF
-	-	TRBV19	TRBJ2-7	TGTGCCAGTAGTTTTGTACTACGTGGCGAGCAGTACTTC	CASSFVLRGEQYF
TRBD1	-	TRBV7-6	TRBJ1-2	TGTGCCAGCAGCTTAGCCCTCGGACAGGGGGCCCTGTGGACCTTC	CASSLALGQGALWTF
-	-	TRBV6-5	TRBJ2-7	TGTGCCAGCAGTTACCTTACCACAGGGGGGGCGTACGAGCAGTACTTC	CASSYLTTGGAYEQYF
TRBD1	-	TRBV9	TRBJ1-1	TGTGCCAGCAGCGCGGAGACAGGGAAGAACACTGAAGCTTTCTTT	CASSAETGKNTEAFF
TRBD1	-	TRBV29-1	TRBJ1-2	TGCAGTGCTCTGTCCCCAACCGGACAGTGGAACAGGGGGCTCACCTTC	CSALSPTGQWNRGLTF
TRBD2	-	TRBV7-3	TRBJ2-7	TGTGCCAGCAGATCGCCTAGCGGGGACGAGCAGTACTTC	CASRSPSGDEQYF
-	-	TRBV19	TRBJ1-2	TGTGCCAGTAGTATTGGCCACGGGAACTATGGCTACACCTTC	CASSIGHGNYGYTF
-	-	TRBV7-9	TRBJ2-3	TGTGCCAGCAGCCCTTGGGGGGAGGATACGCAGTATTTT	CASSPWGEDTQYF
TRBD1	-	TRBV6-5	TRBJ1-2	TGTGCCAGCAGTCCGGGACAGGGGGTGGGTGGCTACACCTTC	CASSPGQGVGGYTF
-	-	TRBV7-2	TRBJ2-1	TGTGCCAGCAGCTTAAAGCGCAGTGACTATGAGCAGTTCTTC	CASSLKRSDYEQFF
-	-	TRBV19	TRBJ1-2	TGTGCCAGTAGTCCCCTACGTGGGGCAGGGTCGGATGGCTACACCTTC	CASSPLRGAGSDGYTF
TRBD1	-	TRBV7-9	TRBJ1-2	TGTGCCAGCAGCCCGGACAGGGGGCTATTCTATGGCTACACCTTC	CASSPDRGLFYGYTF
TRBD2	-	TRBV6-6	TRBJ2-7	TGTGCCAGCACCCGGTCGGGAGGGGATGCCGAGCAGTACTTC	CASTRSGGDAEQYF